The 3 T cell receptor beta chains below all came from one sample that was sequenced in a study of CD8 T cells in Susac syndrome. An input of about 0.5 to 1 ug of RNA was subjected to reverse transcription using random hexamers. TCRdb fed the immunoSEQ multiplex PCR reads into MiXCR, producing one record per CDR3 protein. Here the sample spans some 150,000 distinct CDR3 sequences, approximately 95% being singletons. The specimen was CD4+ T cells from PBMCs. The receptors come from a human donor with Susac syndrome.

This chain connects TRBV27 to TRBJ2-1, with TRBD2 identical over 7 bases. The V gene's germline CDR1 is MNHEY and CDR2 SMNVEV (reference sequence). J lost 3 bases, V lost 11 bases, and 4 bases had no gene match. This CDR3 is built from 12 residues. The CDR3, as DNA: TGTGCCGCAACTAGCGTCTACAATGAGCAGTTCTTC. It specifies CAATSVYNEQFF.

This sequence joins TRBV20-1 and TRBJ2-5; 9 nucleotides match TRBD1. This CDR3 region has 14 residues. Germline CDR1 and CDR2: DFQATT and SNEGSKA (reference sequence). The CDR3 sequence: CSSGGTGPRGTQYF. The CDR3 bases are TGCAGCTCCGGGGGGACAGGGCCTAGGGGGACCCAGTACTTC.

V and J are TRBV20-1 and TRBJ2-7, with 7 bases fitting TRBD1. This CDR3 has 13 amino acids. The trim removed 8 bases at V and 3 bases at J, leaving 10 bases unmatched. The germline gives CDR1 DFQATT, CDR2 SNEGSKA (reference sequence). The CDR3, as DNA: TGCAGTCCGACCGGGACAGTGAACTACGAGCAGTACTTC. Amino acid sequence: CSPTGTVNYEQYF.